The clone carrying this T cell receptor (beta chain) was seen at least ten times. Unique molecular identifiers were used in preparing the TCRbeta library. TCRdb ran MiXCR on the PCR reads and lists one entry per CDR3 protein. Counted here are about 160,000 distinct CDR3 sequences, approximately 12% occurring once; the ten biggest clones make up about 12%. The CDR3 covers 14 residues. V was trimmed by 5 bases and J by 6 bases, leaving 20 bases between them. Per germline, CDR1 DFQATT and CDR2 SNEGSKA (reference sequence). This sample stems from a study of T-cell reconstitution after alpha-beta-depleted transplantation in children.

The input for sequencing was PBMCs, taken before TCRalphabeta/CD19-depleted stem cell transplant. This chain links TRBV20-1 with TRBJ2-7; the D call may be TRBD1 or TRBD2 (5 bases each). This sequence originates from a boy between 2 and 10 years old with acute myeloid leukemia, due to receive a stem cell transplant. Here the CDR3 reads CSAPPGLLASEQYF. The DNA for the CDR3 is TGCAGTGCTCCCCCGGGGCTTTTAGCTTCCGAGCAGTACTTC.